These T cell receptor beta chains were read from a single sample in a study of T cell responses to AZD1222 COVID-19 vaccine. The data were produced by immunoSEQ multiplex PCR, yet TCRdb's version contains in-frame clones alone and is incomplete. The sample lists approximately 140,000 clones, roughly 92% seen once, with over 1% in the top ten. This specimen consisted of peripheral blood, obtained on day 0 of AZD1222 vaccination. Receptors originate from an adult in good health. Each CDR3 is given with its conserved first and last residue. The D gene is left open where the match is weak. Clone size is not always given. Where it is, it says once, few, many or a class for expanded clones.

v_call	clone_size	d_call	j_call	cdr3_nt	cdr3_aa
TRBV5-1	NA	NA	TRBJ2-5	TGCGCCAGCAGCCTGGCGGGGGCCGGGGAGACCCAGTACTTC	CASSLAGAGETQYF
TRBV27	once	TRBD1	TRBJ1-2	TGTGCCAGCAGCAATCCCAGGACAGGCGGCTACACCTTC	CASSNPRTGGYTF
TRBV19	NA	NA	TRBJ1-1	TGTGCCAGTAGTTGGGGGGACGGTGAAGCTTTCTTT	CASSWGDGEAFF
TRBV27	NA	NA	TRBJ1-6	TGTGCCAGCACCCCTAGGGGCTCCTATAATTCACCCCTCCACTTT	CASTPRGSYNSPLHF
TRBV9	NA	TRBD2	TRBJ2-1	TGTGCCAGCAGCCCCTGGACTAGCGGGGGCGAGCAGTTCTTC	CASSPWTSGGEQFF
TRBV7-2	NA	TRBD2	TRBJ2-1	TGTGCCAGCAGGTGGGGGGGAGAAGGCAATGAGCAGTTCTTC	CASRWGGEGNEQFF
TRBV6-5	NA	TRBD1	TRBJ1-4	TGTGCCAGCAGTAGGACAGGGATTAATGAAAAACTGTTTTTT	CASSRTGINEKLFF
TRBV7-2	NA	NA	TRBJ1-2	TGTGCCAGCAGCTTAATGGGAATTCATGGCTACACCTTC	CASSLMGIHGYTF
TRBV7-9	NA	TRBD2	TRBJ2-1	TGTGCCAGCAGCACAACCCTAGTAGCGGGAGCCTACAATGAGCAGTTCTTC	CASSTTLVAGAYNEQFF
TRBV5-1	NA	NA	TRBJ1-4	TGCGCCAGCAGCTTCGGCAGGACTTCTGAAACTAATGAAAAACTGTTTTTT	CASSFGRTSETNEKLFF
TRBV24-1	NA	NA	TRBJ1-4	TGTGCCGCTGAGGAAAGGGGGGGGGAAAAACTGTTTTTT	CAAEERGGEKLFF
TRBV3-1/TRBV3-2	NA	TRBD2	TRBJ2-3	TGTGCCAGCAGGTCAGTGCTAGCGGGGGGTCTGAATACGCAGTATTTT	CASRSVLAGGLNTQYF
TRBV4-1	NA	NA	TRBJ2-3	TGCGCCAGCAGCCAAATTCTTGGACAGCCAAAGCAAGTGGGAGATACGCAGTATTTT	CASSQILGQPKQVGDTQYF
TRBV7-2	NA	NA	TRBJ1-6	TGTGCCAGCAGCTTAAATAATTCACCCCTCCACTTT	CASSLNNSPLHF
TRBV11-1	NA	TRBD1	TRBJ1-2	TGTGCCAGCACCAGAGACAGGGGGCGATCTGGCTACACCTTC	CASTRDRGRSGYTF
TRBV15	NA	NA	TRBJ2-5	TGTGCCACCAGCAGAGCCCTGGGACCAGATCAAGAGACCCAGTACTTC	CATSRALGPDQETQYF
TRBV28	NA	NA	TRBJ2-2	TGTGCCAGCAGTTTCTATACTGGTCGGGGAAGAAACACCGGGGAGCTGTTTTTT	CASSFYTGRGRNTGELFF
TRBV5-1	once	TRBD1	TRBJ1-1	TGCGCCAGCAGCCTGGGGACAGGGGGAGCTGGCACTGAAGCTTTCTTT	CASSLGTGGAGTEAFF
TRBV7-2	NA	NA	TRBJ1-4	TGTGCCAGCAGCTCCCGTTTAGGAACTAATGAAAAACTGTTTTTT	CASSSRLGTNEKLFF
TRBV13	NA	NA	TRBJ1-6	TGTGCCAGCAGCAGCGGGGGGACACCCCTCCACTTT	CASSSGGTPLHF
TRBV7-8	once	NA	TRBJ1-1	TGTGCCAGCAGCCCCAAACGTTGGCAGGAAACTGAAGCTTTCTTT	CASSPKRWQETEAFF
TRBV4-1	once	TRBD1	TRBJ1-1	TGCGCCGTGGGACAGGGGAACACTGAAGCTTTCTTT	CAVGQGNTEAFF
TRBV28	NA	NA	TRBJ1-4	TGTGCCAGCAGTTTTATCGGGGCCGCAACTAATGAAAAACTGTTTTTT	CASSFIGAATNEKLFF
TRBV6-2/TRBV6-3	NA	TRBD1	TRBJ1-6	TGTGCCAGCAGTTTCGAACAGGGGGTTTATAATTCACCCCTCCACTTT	CASSFEQGVYNSPLHF
TRBV11-2	once	NA	TRBJ1-2	TGTGCCAGCAGCTTAGATAGACAGTATGGCTACACCTTC	CASSLDRQYGYTF
TRBV6-4	many	TRBD1	TRBJ2-2	TGTGCCAGCAGTGACGGGACAGACACCGGGGAGCTGTTTTTT	CASSDGTDTGELFF
TRBV28	NA	NA	TRBJ2-2	TGTGCCAGCAGACTAAGGGGACCCGGGGAGCTGTTTTTT	CASRLRGPGELFF
TRBV6-2/TRBV6-3	NA	NA	TRBJ1-2	TGTGCCAGCAGTTCCCCAGTCGGATATGGCTACACCTTC	CASSSPVGYGYTF
TRBV7-8	once	NA	TRBJ2-2	TGTGCCAGCAGCTTATACGGGTCCGGGGAGCTGTTTTTT	CASSLYGSGELFF
TRBV10-3	NA	TRBD1	TRBJ1-5	TGTGCCATCAGTGAGGTGAACAGGGGATATAGCAATCAGCCCCAGCATTTT	CAISEVNRGYSNQPQHF
TRBV4-1	NA	NA	TRBJ1-6	TGCGCCAGCAGCCCCGGCTTGGCTCTGCGGAGGGGTTCACCCCTCCACTTT	CASSPGLALRRGSPLHF
TRBV10-3	NA	TRBD1	TRBJ1-2	TGTGCCATCAGCGGGGACAGGTCCTATGGCTACACCTTC	CAISGDRSYGYTF
TRBV4-1	NA	NA	TRBJ1-1	TGCGCCAGCAGCCAAGCGGGGGGACATGAAGCTTTCTTT	CASSQAGGHEAFF
TRBV14	NA	NA	TRBJ1-3	TGTGCCAGCAGCCCGGGACACTCTGGAAACACCATATATTTT	CASSPGHSGNTIYF
TRBV5-1	NA	NA	TRBJ1-4	TGCGCCAGCAGCTCCTCCACAGGGACAATGACTAATGAAAAACTGTTTTTT	CASSSSTGTMTNEKLFF
TRBV6-4	NA	TRBD2	TRBJ2-3	TGTGCCAGCAGTGAAACTAGCGGGGGTACAGATACGCAGTATTTT	CASSETSGGTDTQYF
TRBV3-1/TRBV3-2	NA	TRBD1	TRBJ1-5	TGTGCCAGCAGCCTAACCGGGACAGGGGGTCAGCCCCAGCATTTT	CASSLTGTGGQPQHF
TRBV5-1	NA	NA	TRBJ1-2	TGCGCCAGCAGCCCCCAGACAGCTAACTATGGCTACACCTTC	CASSPQTANYGYTF
TRBV7-9	NA	NA	TRBJ1-2	TGTGCCAGCAGCTTGTGGCCAGGGGAGTATGGCTACACCTTC	CASSLWPGEYGYTF
TRBV6-5	NA	NA	TRBJ1-2	TGTGCCAGCAGTTTAGACAGCATCTATGGCTACACCTTC	CASSLDSIYGYTF
TRBV19	few	NA	TRBJ2-5	TGTGCAACCGGCGAGGGCAGGGACCAAGAGACCCAGTACTTC	CATGEGRDQETQYF
TRBV7-2	NA	TRBD1	TRBJ1-5	TGTGCCAGCAGCTTAGGGAGGGGGCAACAGCCCCAGCATTTT	CASSLGRGQQPQHF
TRBV3-1/TRBV3-2	NA	NA	TRBJ1-1	TGTGCCAGCAGCCAAAAGAGTCAGTACAACACTGAAGCTTTCTTT	CASSQKSQYNTEAFF
TRBV7-3	NA	TRBD2	TRBJ2-1	TGTGCCAGCAGCTTACGGCCTAGCGGATCCGACAATGAGCAGTTCTTC	CASSLRPSGSDNEQFF
TRBV7-2	once	NA	TRBJ1-2	TGTGCCAGCAGCGCCAGGGCCTACGGCTATGGCTACACCTTC	CASSARAYGYGYTF
TRBV4-3	NA	TRBD2	TRBJ2-2	TGCGCCAGCAGCCACATTAGCGGGAAAACTCCCGGGGAGCTGTTTTTT	CASSHISGKTPGELFF
TRBV7-9	NA	TRBD1	TRBJ1-1	TGTGCCAGCAGCCGGGACAGGGGAATGAACACTGAAGCTTTCTTT	CASSRDRGMNTEAFF
TRBV27	NA	TRBD1	TRBJ1-6	TGTGCCAGCAGGGCACAGGGGGCAAGATCACCCCTCCACTTT	CASRAQGARSPLHF
TRBV6-5	NA	NA	TRBJ1-1	TGTGCCAGCAGTTACTCATGGAAAACTGAAGCTTTCTTT	CASSYSWKTEAFF